This T cell receptor (beta chain) appears in the sequencing data of a study of blood T cell repertoires in COVID-19. Participants were aged about 18 to 90 years, lived in 20 to 25 US areas, and enrolled virtually. Participants' own reports of clinical history determined their cohort assignment. Cohort 3 donors counted as recovered after two negative PCRs, clearance, or resolved symptoms. CDR1 is SGHNT, CDR2 YYREEE, per germline (reference sequence). CDR3 length equals 16 residues. Unmatched junction bases numbered 4, after V lost 3 bases and J lost 1 base. Libraries were prepared by immunoSEQ multiplex PCR; TCRdb keeps only in-frame clonotypes and omits some of them. This table holds approximately 310,000 clones, 70% to 90% found once.

V is TRBV5-4 and J is TRBJ2-7; 13 bases are shared with TRBD2. The source of this sequence is a man aged 25 to 40 who had recovered from COVID-19. The sequenced sample consisted of PBMCs or T cells enriched from blood (not recorded which). CDR3 DNA sequence: TGTGCCAGCAGCTCACTAGCGGGGGGGATATCCTACGAGCAGTACTTC. This encodes CASSSLAGGISYEQYF.